A single sample is the source of the 29 T cell receptor beta chains below, sequenced in a study of T cells after yellow fever vaccination. MiXCR was run by TCRdb on the 5' RACE reads, yielding one entry per CDR3 protein. The sample includes hundreds of thousands of distinct CDR3 sequences, 4.1% of them seen just once. Sequencing used PBMCs, obtained 5 days after the yellow fever booster vaccination. These TCRs come from a man in his late teens or twenties who received the YFV17D yellow fever vaccine.

This clonotype was detected a few times. The chain has TRBV7-2 and TRBJ2-5; tentatively, D is TRBD1 (6 bases). Germline V gives CDR1 SGHTA, CDR2 FQGNSA. V lost 3 bases and J lost 1, with 15 bases in between. The CDR3 consists of 16 residues. The CDR3 DNA reads TGTGCCAGCAGCTTTAACAGGGTCTACTTCCAAGAGACCCAGTACTTC. Protein: CASSFNRVYFQETQYF.

This clonotype occurred many times. This chain links TRBV6-2 or TRBV6-3 with TRBJ2-1; D not resolved. Trimming cost V 6 bases and J 0 bases, with 9 bases left between them. CDR3 size: 14 residues. Germline assignment: CDR1 MNHEY and CDR2 SVGEGT. For the CDR3, the DNA is TGTGCCAGCAGCCCGAGAAGCTCCTACAATGAGCAGTTCTTC. Protein sequence: CASSPRSSYNEQFF.

This clonotype was counted at least ten times. J is TRBJ1-1 and V is TRBV6-2 or TRBV6-3, with unresolved D. The CDR3 is 13 amino acids. Germline assignment: CDR1 MNHEY and CDR2 SVGEGT. The germline V and J ends were trimmed by 9 bases and 4 bases, with 15 bases remaining between them. The CDR3 coding sequence is TGTGCCAGTCGGTATGGGGATGTCACTGAAGCTTTCTTT. Amino acids: CASRYGDVTEAFF.

This clonotype occurred a few times. The rearrangement links TRBV12-3 or TRBV12-4 to TRBJ1-4; D uncertain. Between the trimmed V and J ends, which lost 7 bases and 3 bases, there was a span of 12 bases. This CDR3 is 14 amino acids long. The CDR3 DNA reads as TGTGCCAGCACCTTGTGGGGTCCTAATGAAAAACTGTTTTTT. Protein sequence: CASTLWGPNEKLFF.

This clonotype appeared many times. The gene calls are TRBV7-2 and TRBJ2-4, with 9 bases that match TRBD1. CDR1 SGHTA and CDR2 FQGNSA come from the germline V gene. The CDR3 sequence is 15 residues long. V shed 5 bases and J 6 bases; nucleotides not matched to a gene: 8. CDR3 protein: CASSNPTGGLNIQYF. CDR3 DNA: TGTGCCAGCAGCAACCCGACAGGGGGATTAAACATTCAGTACTTC.

This clonotype was recorded a few times. The chain carries TRBV5-1 and TRBJ1-6, with 7 bases lining up with TRBD1. V gave up 5 bases and J gave up 8 bases; unmatched junction bases: 7. Germline loops: CDR1 SGHRS, CDR2 YFSETQ. The CDR3 is made up of 14 amino acids. This chain's CDR3 is CASRQGELDSPLHF. The CDR3 DNA reads as TGCGCCAGCAGGCAGGGGGAGTTGGATTCACCCCTCCACTTT.

V gene TRBV2 combines with J gene TRBJ2-1; D uncertain. The CDR3 runs to 16 residues. Germline V CDR1 and CDR2: SNHLY, FYNNEI. Trimming cost V 2 bases and J 4 bases, with 15 bases left between them. Written as DNA, the CDR3 is TGTGCCAGCAGTGAAACACCCCTTCGGCGGTACAATGAGCAGTTCTTC. Translated: CASSETPLRRYNEQFF.

This clonotype appeared many times. CDR3 amino acids: CASSPMPRGWDEQFF. CDR3 in DNA: TGTGCCAGCAGCCCGATGCCAAGGGGGTGGGATGAGCAGTTCTTC. The genes are TRBV7-7 and TRBJ2-1, with a weak D call TRBD1 (6 bases). CDR1 is SSHAT and CDR2 is FNYEAQ in the germline V gene (reference sequence). The CDR3 is 15 amino acids. Trimming removed 5 bases at V and 8 bases at J, with 19 bases between.

This clonotype was seen more than once but under ten times. This CDR3 is CASSKVRGQGMERYTF. Written as DNA, the CDR3 is TGTGCCAGCAGCAAAGTAAGGGGACAGGGCATGGAACGCTACACCTTC. The V gene is TRBV21-1, the J gene TRBJ1-2; the table's D call of TRBD1 was not tested on the DNA. TRBV21-1 has pseudogene status. CDR3 length equals 16 residues.

This clonotype was detected many times. This chain joins TRBV4-1 and TRBJ1-6; no definite D call. Trimming removed 1 base from V and 7 bases from J, with 11 bases in between. This CDR3 contains 15 residues. Germline V lookup: CDR1 MGHRA, CDR2 YSYEKL. CDR3 bases: TGCGCCAGCAGCCAAGTAGGGAGGAAGAATTCACCCCTCCACTTT. Its translation: CASSQVGRKNSPLHF.

The table lists this clonotype with many counts. J is TRBJ2-2 and V is TRBV24-1; D is ambiguous. The CDR3 consists of 13 residues. Trimming removed 4 bases at V and 4 bases at J, with 6 bases between. Germline CDR1 and CDR2: KGHDR and SFDVKD. Here the CDR3 DNA reads TGTGCCACCAGTGAGAGCCTCACCGGGGAGCTGTTTTTT. Protein: CATSESLTGELFF.

This clonotype has just a few counts. V and J are TRBV6-2 or TRBV6-3 and TRBJ2-1; TRBD1 or TRBD2 may be the D gene (5 bases each). The CDR3 extends over 15 amino acids. In germline, CDR1 is MNHEY, CDR2 SVGEGT. The V gene lost 0 bases and the J gene lost 8 bases, with 14 bases spanning the gap. CDR3 in DNA: TGTGCCAGCAGTTACTCGGGACCTGCCTTGGATGAGCAGTTCTTC. Protein: CASSYSGPALDEQFF.

The chain carries TRBV4-3 and TRBJ2-1; D is possibly TRBD2 (6 bases). Germline V gene data show CDR1 as LGHNA and CDR2 as YSLEER. The CDR3 is made up of 14 amino acids. V gave up 4 bases and J gave up 0 bases, with 7 bases separating them. CDR3 loop: CASSPEGSYNEQFF. CDR3 nucleotides: TGCGCCAGCAGCCCGGAGGGCTCCTACAATGAGCAGTTCTTC.

J is TRBJ1-3 and V is TRBV16; the D is unclear. The CDR3 sequence is 13 residues long. V dropped 4 bases and J dropped 4 bases, with 8 bases sitting between them. CDR1 and CDR2 (germline): KGHSY, FQNENV. CDR3 DNA sequence: TGTGCCAGCAGCCCCTCGGACGGAAACACCATATATTTT. It specifies CASSPSDGNTIYF.

J is TRBJ1-4 and V is TRBV5-1, with 8 bases fitting TRBD1. J gave up 7 bases and V 2 bases, and 10 bases lay outside the gene matches. CDR3 length equals 16 residues. Germline V gene data show CDR1 as SGHRS and CDR2 as YFSETQ. CDR3 sequence: CASSLGQGARGEKLFF. Here the CDR3 DNA reads TGCGCCAGCAGCTTAGGCCAGGGGGCGCGAGGTGAAAAACTGTTTTTT. Looking up the rest from reference TRBV5-1 and TRBJ1-4 gives the full variable domain: KAGVTQTPRYLIKTRGQQVTLSCSPISGHRSVSWYQQTPGQGLQFLFEYFSETQRNKGNFPGRFSGRQFSNSRSEMNVSTLELGDSALYLCASSLGQGARGEKLFFGSGTQLSVL.

This clonotype appeared a few times. In nucleotides, the CDR3 is TGTGCCAGCAGGCCGTTGGACAGCCGCAAGGTGGACGACTACACCTTC. Translated: CASRPLDSRKVDDYTF. V is TRBV6-5 and J is TRBJ1-2; TRBD1 is a possible D gene (6 bases). CDR1 is MNHEY, CDR2 SVGAGI, per germline. V dropped 6 bases and J dropped 10 bases, with 27 bases sitting between them. The CDR3 loop spans 16 amino acids.

This chain joins TRBV30 and TRBJ2-5, with 9 bases matching TRBD1. The CDR3 length is 13 residues. Germline loops: CDR1 GTSNPN, CDR2 SVGIG (reference sequence). V shed 7 bases and J 5 bases; nucleotides not matched to a gene: 8. The CDR3 spells CAYTDRGFETQYF. In DNA form, the CDR3 reads TGTGCCTACACGGACAGGGGCTTTGAGACCCAGTACTTC.

This clonotype was counted at least ten times. The chain has TRBV27 and TRBJ2-7; D remains ambiguous. The CDR3 contains 14 residues. CDR1 MNHEY and CDR2 SMNVEV come from the germline V gene (reference sequence). Trimming left V 5 bases short and J 2 bases short, with 13 bases between. CDR3 in DNA: TGTGCCAGCAGTCCCTTTCGAGCAGCCTACGAGCAGTACTTC. This sequence encodes CASSPFRAAYEQYF.

In its sample, this clonotype was seen many times. The genes are TRBV6-5 and TRBJ2-3, with D perhaps matching TRBD2 (6 bases). Per germline, CDR1 MNHEY and CDR2 SVGAGI. This CDR3 region has 18 residues. V was shortened by 1 base and J by 3 bases, with 20 bases between the two germline ends. CDR3 sequence (DNA): TGTGCCAGCAGTTACTTGGCCCCCTCGGGGGATAGGACAGATACGCAGTATTTT. It translates to CASSYLAPSGDRTDTQYF.

The rearrangement joins TRBV4-1 to TRBJ1-2, with 7 bases that match TRBD1. V was clipped by 2 bases and J by 4 bases; unmatched bases: 7. The germline CDR1 and CDR2 sequences are MGHRA and YSYEKL. The CDR3 is 15 amino acids. The CDR3: CASSQPGQRVYGYTF. As DNA, the CDR3 is TGCGCCAGCAGCCAACCGGGACAGCGGGTCTATGGCTACACCTTC.

This clonotype was seen a few times. The rearrangement joins TRBV24-1 to TRBJ2-3; no definite D call. Trimming took 0 bases from V and 1 from J, leaving 13 bases between them. This CDR3 comprises 17 residues. Germline CDR1 is KGHDR and CDR2 is SFDVKD. CDR3 DNA: TGTGCCACCAGTGATTTGGATGGTCGTCAGGGCACAGATACGCAGTATTTT. Its translation: CATSDLDGRQGTDTQYF.

The sample holds a few counts of this clonotype. The chain links TRBV7-6 to TRBJ2-1; TRBD2 aligns across 8 bases. The ends lost 4 bases at V and 0 bases at J; junction bases unmatched: 11. Germline V gene data show CDR1 as SGHVS and CDR2 as FNYEAQ. The CDR3 consists of 18 residues. CDR3 sequence reads: CASSSAGSGESSYNEQFF. CDR3 coding DNA: TGTGCCAGCAGCTCTGCTGGTAGCGGGGAGAGCTCCTACAATGAGCAGTTCTTC.

The J gene is TRBJ2-1, the V gene TRBV6-5, with 8 bases that match TRBD2. This CDR3 spans 11 amino acids. Germline V gene lookup returns CDR1 MNHEY and CDR2 SVGAGI. Trimming removed 7 bases from V and 15 bases from J; junction bases left unmatched: 8. The CDR3 bases are TGTGCCAGCACCAACGGGGGGGTTGTGTTCTTC. Its translation is CASTNGGVVFF.

This clonotype was seen ten or more times. V and J are TRBV7-2 and TRBJ1-1, with D unresolved. The CDR3 is made up of 13 amino acids. The V and J ends lost 5 bases and 11 bases respectively, with 18 bases between them. Germline V gene lookup returns CDR1 SGHTA and CDR2 FQGNSA. The CDR3 sequence is CASSLSAVPGAFF. The DNA of the CDR3 is TGTGCCAGCAGCCTAAGTGCGGTCCCGGGGGCTTTCTTT.

The chain has TRBV5-1 and TRBJ2-7, with D maybe TRBD2 (6 bases). V was cut by 0 bases and J by 4 bases, with 17 bases left in between. The CDR3 is made up of 16 amino acids. Germline-derived CDR1 and CDR2 are SGHRS and YFSETQ. The CDR3 DNA is TGCGCCAGCAGCTTGGAGGGAGGTTGGGTTGGGTACGAGCAGTACTTC. As protein: CASSLEGGWVGYEQYF. The full variable domain, in which reference TRBV5-1 and TRBJ2-7 provide the parts outside the CDR3, is KAGVTQTPRYLIKTRGQQVTLSCSPISGHRSVSWYQQTPGQGLQFLFEYFSETQRNKGNFPGRFSGRQFSNSRSEMNVSTLELGDSALYLCASSLEGGWVGYEQYFGPGTRLTVT.

This clonotype has a count of ten or more. CDR3 amino acids: CASSLSSGTDTQYF. The CDR3 bases are TGTGCCAGCAGCTTGAGTAGCGGTACAGATACGCAGTATTTT. V and J are TRBV7-2 and TRBJ2-3, with D possibly TRBD2 on 6 matching bases. The V gene lost 3 bases and the J gene lost 3 bases, with 10 bases spanning the gap. This CDR3 contains 14 residues. Germline loops: CDR1 SGHTA, CDR2 FQGNSA.

The V and J genes are TRBV29-1 and TRBJ2-3, with 11 bases that match TRBD2. CDR1 SQVTM and CDR2 ANQGSEA come from the germline V gene. J lost 0 bases, V lost 6 bases, and 5 bases had no gene match. The CDR3 consists of 15 residues. CDR3 DNA sequence: TGCAGCGTCGGACTAGCGGGTCTTAGCACAGATACGCAGTATTTT. Protein sequence: CSVGLAGLSTDTQYF.

J is TRBJ2-2 and V is TRBV7-2; tentatively, D is TRBD1 or TRBD2 (7 bases each). Looked up from germline, CDR1 is SGHTA and CDR2 is FQGNSA. V lost 4 bases and J lost 3, with 12 bases in between. There are 15 residues in the CDR3. The CDR3 protein is CASSSQGRDTGELFF. The CDR3, as DNA: TGTGCCAGCAGCTCACAGGGGAGGGACACCGGGGAGCTGTTTTTT.

The rearrangement joins TRBV19 to TRBJ2-3; D possibly corresponds to TRBD2 (5 bases). Per the germline V gene, CDR1 is LNHDA and CDR2 is SQIVND (reference sequence). Trimming stripped 0 bases from V and 4 bases from J, with 8 bases between. This CDR3 has 14 residues. As DNA, the CDR3 is TGTGCCAGTAGTATAGACGGGGATGCAGATACGCAGTATTTT. It yields the protein CASSIDGDADTQYF. The full variable domain, with the rest looked up from reference TRBV19 and TRBJ2-3, is DGGITQSPKYLFRKEGQNVTLSCEQNLNHDAMYWYRQDPGQGLRLIYYSQIVNDFQKGDIAEGYSVSREKKESFPLTVTSAQKNPTAFYLCASSIDGDADTQYFGPGTRLTVL.